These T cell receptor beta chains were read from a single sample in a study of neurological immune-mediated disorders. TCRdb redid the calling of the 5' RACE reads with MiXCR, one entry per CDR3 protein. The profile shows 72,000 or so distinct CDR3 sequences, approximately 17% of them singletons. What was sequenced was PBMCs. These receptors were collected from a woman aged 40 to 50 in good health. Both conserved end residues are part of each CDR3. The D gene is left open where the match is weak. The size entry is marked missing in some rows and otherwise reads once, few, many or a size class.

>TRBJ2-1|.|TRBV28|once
CASSLDTYNEQLF
TGTGCTAGCAGTTTAGACACCTACAATGAGCAGCTCTTC
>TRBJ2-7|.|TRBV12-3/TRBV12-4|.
CASSFTGSTYEQYF
TGTGCCAGCAGCTTCACCGGGTCCACCTACGAGCAGTACTTC
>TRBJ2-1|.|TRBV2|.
CASSVGIGENEQFF
TGTGCCAGCAGTGTTGGTATTGGGGAAAATGAGCAGTTCTTC
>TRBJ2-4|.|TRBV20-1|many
CSARVTSRDIQYF
TGCAGTGCTAGAGTGACGTCTCGAGACATTCAGTACTTC
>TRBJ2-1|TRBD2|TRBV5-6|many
CASSSLSPGTSRGTYNEQFF
TGTGCCAGCAGCTCCCTCTCCCCCGGGACTAGCAGGGGGACTTACAATGAGCAGTTCTTC
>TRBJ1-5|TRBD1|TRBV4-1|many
CASSRDRESNQPQHF
TGCGCCAGCAGCCGGGACAGGGAAAGCAATCAGCCCCAGCATTTT
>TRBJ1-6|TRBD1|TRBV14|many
CASSHENRDRLSSPLHF
TGTGCCAGCAGCCACGAAAACCGGGACAGGCTTTCTTCACCCCTCCACTTT
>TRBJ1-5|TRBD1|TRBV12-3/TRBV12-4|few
CASSPDRGDQPQHF
TGTGCCAGCAGTCCCGACAGGGGTGATCAGCCCCAGCATTTT
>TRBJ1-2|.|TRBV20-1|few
CSAEGLIDYGYTF
TGCAGTGCTGAGGGACTCATTGACTATGGCTACACCTTC
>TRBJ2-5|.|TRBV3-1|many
CASSQDMAGGATQYF
TGTGCCAGCAGCCAAGATATGGCAGGAGGGGCGACCCAGTACTTC
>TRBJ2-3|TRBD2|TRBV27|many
CASSPRAGFTDTQYF
TGTGCCAGCAGTCCTAGAGCGGGGTTCACAGATACGCAGTATTTT
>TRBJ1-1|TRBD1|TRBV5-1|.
CASSLARGRDEAFF
TGCGCCAGCAGCTTGGCGAGGGGGCGGGATGAAGCTTTCTTT
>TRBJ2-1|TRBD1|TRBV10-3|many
CAISEDRGDNEQFF
TGTGCCATCAGTGAGGACAGGGGGGACAATGAGCAGTTCTTC
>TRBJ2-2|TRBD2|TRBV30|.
CAWSRERVSGGFVPGELFF
TGTGCCTGGAGCCGCGAGAGAGTTAGCGGGGGGTTCGTTCCCGGGGAGCTGTTTTTT
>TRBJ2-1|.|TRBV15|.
CATSRDLFLRQGRGDEQFF
TGTGCCACCAGCAGAGATCTCTTTTTGCGGCAGGGAAGAGGCGATGAGCAGTTCTTC
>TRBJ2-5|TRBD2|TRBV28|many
CASSLAGGLMTQYF
TGTGCCAGCAGTTTGGCGGGGGGCCTTATGACCCAGTACTTC
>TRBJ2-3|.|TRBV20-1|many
CSAFHGTDTQYF
TGCAGTGCCTTTCATGGCACAGATACGCAGTATTTT
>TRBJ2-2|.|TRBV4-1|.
CASSSPVNTGELFF
TGCGCCAGCAGCTCACCCGTTAACACCGGGGAGCTGTTTTTT
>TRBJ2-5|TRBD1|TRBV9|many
CASSAATGERGETQYF
TGTGCCAGCAGCGCCGCGACAGGGGAACGGGGAGAGACCCAGTACTTC
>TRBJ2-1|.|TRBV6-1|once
CASSELPAGLYNEQFF
TGTGCCAGCAGTGAACTCCCTGCGGGCCTCTACAATGAGCAGTTCTTC
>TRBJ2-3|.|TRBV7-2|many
CASSLMPQDTQYF
TGTGCCAGCAGCTTAATGCCCCAAGATACGCAGTATTTT
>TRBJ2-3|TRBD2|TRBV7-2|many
CASPPGGPGDTQYF
TGTGCCAGCCCCCCGGGGGGGCCGGGAGATACGCAGTATTTT
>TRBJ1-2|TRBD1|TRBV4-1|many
CASSPTPGQPFYGYTF
TGCGCCAGCAGCCCGACCCCGGGACAGCCATTCTATGGCTACACCTTC
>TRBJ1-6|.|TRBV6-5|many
CASSSPILGSPLHF
TGTGCCAGCAGCTCCCCTATTCTCGGGTCACCCCTCCACTTT
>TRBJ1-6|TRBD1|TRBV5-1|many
CASSSGQRFSNYNSPLHF
TGCGCCAGCAGCTCGGGACAGCGATTCTCAAATTATAATTCACCCCTCCACTTT
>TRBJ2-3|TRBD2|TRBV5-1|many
CASRLRGDPPDTQYF
TGCGCCAGCAGGCTGCGGGGGGACCCCCCAGATACGCAGTATTTT
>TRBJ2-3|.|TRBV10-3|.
CAISPFRASTQYF
TGTGCCATCAGCCCCTTCCGCGCAAGTACGCAGTATTTT
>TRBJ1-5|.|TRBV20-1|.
CSARGTMGQPQHF
TGCAGTGCCCGTGGGACTATGGGGCAGCCCCAGCATTTT
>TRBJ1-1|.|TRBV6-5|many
CASSSRFRVEAFF
TGTGCCAGCAGTTCCCGGTTCAGGGTTGAAGCTTTCTTT
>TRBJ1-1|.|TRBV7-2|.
CASRSGGMNTEAFF
TGTGCCAGCAGATCCGGGGGCATGAACACTGAAGCTTTCTTT
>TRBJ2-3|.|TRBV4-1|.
CASSQDWVSTSDTQYF
TGCGCCAGCAGCCAAGATTGGGTCTCCACGTCAGATACGCAGTATTTT
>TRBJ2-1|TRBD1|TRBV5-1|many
CASSLRLGGSDDNEQFF
TGCGCCAGCAGCTTGAGGCTAGGGGGCTCGGATGACAATGAGCAGTTCTTC
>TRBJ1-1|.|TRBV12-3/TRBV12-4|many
CASTSKRGTEAFF
TGTGCCAGCACCTCCAAGAGGGGGACTGAAGCTTTCTTT
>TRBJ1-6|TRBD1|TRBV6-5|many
CASSYSGGRYSPLHF
TGTGCCAGCAGTTACTCAGGGGGCCGTTATTCACCCCTCCACTTT
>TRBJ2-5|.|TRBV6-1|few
CASTLSELAETQYF
TGTGCCAGCACCCTGTCGGAGCTCGCAGAGACCCAGTACTTC
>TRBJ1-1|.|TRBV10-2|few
CASSERGQNTEAFF
TGCGCCAGCAGTGAGCGGGGGCAGAACACTGAAGCTTTCTTT
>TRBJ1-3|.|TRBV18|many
CASSLSVGNTIYF
TGTGCCAGCTCACTTTCTGTTGGAAACACCATATATTTT
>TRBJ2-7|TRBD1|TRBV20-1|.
CSARDSGTGLNEQYF
TGCAGTGCTAGAGATAGTGGGACAGGGCTCAACGAGCAGTACTTC
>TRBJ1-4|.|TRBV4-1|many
CASMGRKERGTNEKLFF
TGCGCCAGCATGGGACGCAAAGAACGGGGGACTAATGAAAAACTGTTTTTT
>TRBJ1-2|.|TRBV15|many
CATSREDREGGYTF
TGTGCCACCAGCAGAGAAGACCGCGAAGGCGGCTACACCTTC
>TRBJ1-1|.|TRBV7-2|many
CASSPGPTNTEAFF
TGTGCCAGCAGCCCGGGACCGACCAACACTGAAGCTTTCTTT
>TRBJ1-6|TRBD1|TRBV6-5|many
CASSTGGEGSPLHF
TGTGCCAGCAGCACAGGGGGCGAGGGTTCACCCCTCCACTTT
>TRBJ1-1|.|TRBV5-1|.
CASSSSDRIMNTEAFF
TGCGCCAGCAGCTCCTCGGACAGAATCATGAACACTGAAGCTTTCTTT
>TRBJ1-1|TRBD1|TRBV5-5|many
CASSLSYPGQGEAFF
TGTGCCAGCAGCTTGTCGTACCCGGGACAGGGTGAAGCTTTCTTT
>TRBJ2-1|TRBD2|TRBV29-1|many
CSVGGLAGAARNYNEQFF
TGCAGCGTCGGGGGACTAGCGGGGGCCGCACGAAACTACAATGAGCAGTTCTTC
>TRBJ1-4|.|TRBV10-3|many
CAISDQGEEKLFF
TGTGCCATCAGTGATCAAGGGGAGGAAAAACTGTTTTTT
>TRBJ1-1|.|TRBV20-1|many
CSALEGMNTEAFF
TGCAGTGCTCTTGAGGGGATGAACACTGAAGCTTTCTTT
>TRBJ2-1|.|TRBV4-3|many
CASSQALPYEQFF
TGCGCCAGCAGCCAAGCTCTACCCTACGAGCAGTTCTTC
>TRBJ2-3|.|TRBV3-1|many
CASSQVKTELPSTDTQYF
TGTGCCAGCAGCCAAGTTAAAACCGAACTACCCTCCACAGATACGCAGTATTTT
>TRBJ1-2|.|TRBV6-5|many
CASSGLGYGYTF
TGTGCCAGCTCAGGGCTGGGCTATGGCTACACCTTC
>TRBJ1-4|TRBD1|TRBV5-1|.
CASRGAPDRGAGELFF
TGCGCCAGCCGCGGGGCCCCGGACAGGGGCGCAGGGGAACTGTTTTTT
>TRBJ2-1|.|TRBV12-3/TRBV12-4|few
CASSLGGGVDYNEQFF
TGTGCCAGCAGTTTGGGTGGTGGGGTGGATTACAATGAGCAGTTCTTC
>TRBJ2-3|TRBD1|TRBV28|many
CASSPRTFKPGQGADTQYF
TGTGCCAGCAGTCCACGAACATTCAAACCGGGACAGGGGGCAGATACGCAGTATTTT
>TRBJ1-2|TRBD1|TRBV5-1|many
CASSPAGTALGYTF
TGCGCCAGCAGCCCTGCGGGGACAGCGCTCGGCTACACCTTC
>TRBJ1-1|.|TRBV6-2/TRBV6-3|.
CASSYTPVEDTEAFF
TGTGCCAGCAGTTACACCCCCGTGGAGGACACTGAAGCTTTCTTT